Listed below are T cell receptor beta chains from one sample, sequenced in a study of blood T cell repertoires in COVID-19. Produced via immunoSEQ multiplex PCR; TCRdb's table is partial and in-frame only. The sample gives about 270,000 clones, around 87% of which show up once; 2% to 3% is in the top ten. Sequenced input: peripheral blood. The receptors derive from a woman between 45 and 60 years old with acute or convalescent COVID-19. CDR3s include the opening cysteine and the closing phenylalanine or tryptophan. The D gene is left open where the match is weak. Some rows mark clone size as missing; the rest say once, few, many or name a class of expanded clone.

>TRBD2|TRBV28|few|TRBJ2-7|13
TGTGCCAGCGGAGAGCGGGAGGGCTACGAGCAGTACTTC
CASGEREGYEQYF
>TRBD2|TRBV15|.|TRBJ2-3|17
TGTGCCACCAGCAGAGAGTCCCCTAGCGGGGCTGCAGATACGCAGTATTTT
CATSRESPSGAADTQYF
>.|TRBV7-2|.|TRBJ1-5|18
TGTGCCAGCAGCTTAGCCCTCGGGCAGGGCGTCGTCAATCAGCCCCAGCATTTT
CASSLALGQGVVNQPQHF
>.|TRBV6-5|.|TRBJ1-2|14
TGTGCCAGCAGTTACTCACTTGAAAACTATGGCTACACCTTC
CASSYSLENYGYTF
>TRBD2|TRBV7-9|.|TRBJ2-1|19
TGTGCCAGCAGCTTAGCGACTAGCGGGAGCCCCAAGGGGGACAATGAGCAGTTCTTC
CASSLATSGSPKGDNEQFF
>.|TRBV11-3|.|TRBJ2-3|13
TGTGCCAGCAGCCCCCAGGGGACAGATACGCAGTATTTT
CASSPQGTDTQYF
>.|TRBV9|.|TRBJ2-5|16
TGTGCCAGCAGCGTAGGGTCAGAGACAGGCCTAGAGACCCAGTACTTC
CASSVGSETGLETQYF
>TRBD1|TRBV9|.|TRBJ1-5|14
TGTGCCAGCAGCGAGGGGGCAGGCAATCAGCCCCAGCATTTT
CASSEGAGNQPQHF
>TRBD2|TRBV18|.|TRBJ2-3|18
TGTGCCAGCTCACCACTAAACCAACGGGAGGGCGGCACAGATACGCAGTATTTT
CASSPLNQREGGTDTQYF
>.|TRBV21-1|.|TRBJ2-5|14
TGTGCCAGCAGCACTGTAGGACAGCAAGAGACCCAGTACTTC
CASSTVGQQETQYF
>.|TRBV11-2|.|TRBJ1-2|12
TGTGCCAGCAGCTTTCGCGGCAATGGCTACACCTTC
CASSFRGNGYTF
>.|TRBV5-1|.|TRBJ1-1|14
TGCGCCAGCAGCTCCGGACAGCCGAACACTGAAGCTTTCTTT
CASSSGQPNTEAFF
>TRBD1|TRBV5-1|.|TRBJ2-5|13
TGCGCCAGCAGCAAAGGACAGGAGGTAACCCAGTACTTC
CASSKGQEVTQYF
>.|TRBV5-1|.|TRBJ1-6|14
TGCGCCAGCAGCCGAGGACAGTATAATTCACCCCTCCACTTT
CASSRGQYNSPLHF
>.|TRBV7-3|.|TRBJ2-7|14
TGTGCCAGCAGCTTAGGAGGGGTCTCCTACGAGCAGTACTTC
CASSLGGVSYEQYF
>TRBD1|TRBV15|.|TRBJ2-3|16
TGTGCCACCAGCAGAGAGAGGACAGGGTCGAGAGATACGCAGTATTTT
CATSRERTGSRDTQYF
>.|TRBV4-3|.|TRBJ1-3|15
TGCGCCAGCAGCCAAGACGTAGGCAGGTCGGCCACCATATATTTT
CASSQDVGRSATIYF